This TCR beta chain stems from a study of Ad26.COV2.S vaccination and SARS-CoV-2 variants. About the research overall: The vaccine Ad26.COV2.S was put into the muscle once, or twice with 56 days between.

The repertoire was sequenced with immunoSEQ multiplex PCR; TCRdb's copy has only in-frame clones and lacks some. The sample has about 680,000 clones; about 89% are singletons. General study points: Among vaccine recipients, spike-specific TCR breadth exceeded that of placebo recipients. From the TCR breadth and depth analyses, total T cell responses may have been underestimated.

As to this clone: Its specificity is not known.

Sample treatment: some 20 received Ad26.COV2.S at low or high dose, single or two shots; about 5 received placebo; per-sample allocation not given. Sampling happened 63 days after the first vaccine or placebo injection. Sequenced material: peripheral blood, taken in a trial of Ad26.COV2.S vaccine versus placebo. The origin of this receptor is a person aged 18 to 65 who received the Ad26.COV2.S COVID-19 vaccine or a placebo.

The CDR3 coding sequence is TGTGCCAGCAGCCAGTACCAGGGAACTTCACCCCTCCACTTT. Translated: CASSQYQGTSPLHF. The rearrangement links TRBV3-1 (or the pseudogene TRBV3-2) to TRBJ1-6; tentatively, D is TRBD1 (5 bases). This CDR3 region has 14 residues. Between the trimmed V and J ends, which lost 3 bases and 9 bases, there was a span of 12 bases. Per the germline V gene, CDR1 is LGHDT and CDR2 is YNNKEL (reference sequence).